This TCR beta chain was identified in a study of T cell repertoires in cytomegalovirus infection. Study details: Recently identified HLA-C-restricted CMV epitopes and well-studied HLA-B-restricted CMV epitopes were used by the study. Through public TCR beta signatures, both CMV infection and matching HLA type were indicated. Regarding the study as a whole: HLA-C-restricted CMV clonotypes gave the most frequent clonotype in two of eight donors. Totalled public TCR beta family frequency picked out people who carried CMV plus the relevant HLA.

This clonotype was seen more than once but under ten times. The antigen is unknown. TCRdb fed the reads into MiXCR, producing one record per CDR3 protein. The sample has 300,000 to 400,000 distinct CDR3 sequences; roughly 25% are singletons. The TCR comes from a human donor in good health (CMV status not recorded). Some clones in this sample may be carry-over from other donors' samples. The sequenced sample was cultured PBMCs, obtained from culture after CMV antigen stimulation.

CDR3 DNA sequence: TGCGCCAGCAGCCAAGAGCCCAGCCCCAGAACTGAAGCTTTCTTT. Translated, it gives CASSQEPSPRTEAFF. The chain joins TRBV4-1 to TRBJ1-1; D unclear. This CDR3 is 15 amino acids long. Trimming pared 0 bases from V and 5 bases from J, leaving 13 bases between. CDR1 and CDR2 from the germline V gene are MGHRA and YSYEKL.